This T cell receptor beta chain was found in a study of Tregs in tolerant kidney transplant recipients (dated by TCRdb to the late 2010s). Broadly, across the study: The transplants used related donors with nonmyeloablative bone marrow transplantation, and mixed chimerism in the human trials was transient. Before combined kidney and bone marrow transplantation, this study identified donor-specific regulatory T cells using TCRbeta sequencing and then followed those same cells after transplant. Study-level results and caveats: Donor-specific Treg expansion exceeded global Treg expansion in tolerant patients, suggesting antigen-driven rather than nonspecific expansion. The most biologically relevant and donor-specific TCRbeta repertoire appeared to be identified by expanding Tregs with activated donor B cells. Although technical replication error seemed to be minimal, the question of biological reproducibility was not addressed directly. PCR primers changed over time for some patients, so nucleotide-level comparison across those patients' samples was not possible. The study was constrained by small patient numbers, and validation of the findings is required in larger populations and under other immunosuppression protocols.

For TCRbeta CDR3 sequencing, genomic DNA from the sorted cells was extracted using the QIAGEN DNeasy Blood and Tissue Kit. High-throughput TCRbeta CDR3 sequencing was carried out commercially through immunoSEQ, with PCR amplification with bias correction and internal controls included. As for the original processing: A unique productive TCRbeta sequence was defined by the CDR3 nucleotide sequence when primers matched, and otherwise by the CDR3 amino acid sequence together with the Vbeta and Jbeta genes. To correct sorting error, sequences shared between sorted populations at a frequency ratio of 2:1 or less were removed; the rest were assigned to the higher population. A sequence counted as donor-reactive if, in CFSE-low cells, the sequence had a frequency of at least 0.01% and was expanded at least 5-fold compared with unstimulated cells. Jensen-Shannon divergence calculated on the top 100 TCRbeta sequences ranked by frequency was used to measure repertoire divergence. For samples with multiple sequencing runs, sorting error was corrected in each run separately before the runs were combined. TCRdb holds this immuneACCESS table with in-frame rearrangements only. Some clones are missing; in checked studies, unresolved V genes explain under half, and the rest has no known cause. That table gives V, J and clone size, and the DNA gave D and trimming. Counted in this sample were some 74,000 clones; under 95% of them appeared once. The top ten constitute about 0.36% of the sample.

This clone was counted once. It has no known antigen specificity. An end of the junction differs from the germline gene, which may be a read error. In light of the paper, this sample's time point label describes: blood sample drawn before combined kidney and bone marrow transplant. Thawed PBMCs were FACS-sorted into unstimulated Tregs (CD4+CD25+CD127-), CD4+ non-Tregs (CD4+CD25-), CD4 cells and CD8 cells. Prior to Treg sorting, thawed PBMCs were rested overnight with approximately 210 IU/ml IL-2 at 37 degrees C. A few combined kidney and bone marrow transplant recipients from the ITN036ST trial were included as patients, and samples were available only from these trial subjects. Healthy control blood was separated into PBMCs by Ficoll density gradient and cryopreserved, and patient PBMCs were collected both before and after transplant. For CDR1 and CDR2, the germline V gene lists MDHEN and SYDVKM. The CDR3 measures 15 amino acids from cysteine to phenylalanine. Only the CDR3 part of the read is kept: 45 bases, read in frame from the first base.

Recombination connected TRBV28 to TRBJ2-2; TRBD1 might be the D gene, on 6 matching bases. This TCR was sampled from a human donor who received a combined kidney and bone marrow transplant. Here the sequenced sample was Tregs from blood, taken before the transplant. In nucleotides, the sequence is TGTGCCGGCAGGAAACAGGGTGTATACACCGGGGAGCTGTTTTTT. Translated, it reads CAGRKQGVYTGELFF.